This TCR beta chain derives from a study of T cells after yellow fever vaccination. Looking at the study overall: Preparation of the low-cell-number fractions used SMART-Seq v4 Ultra Low Input. Regarding the study as a whole: Post-booster repertoires contained most primary-vaccination clones again (around 97% CD4, around 88% CD8).

Comment on this clonotype: As yet, its antigen is unknown.

The CDR3 spans 13 residues. V was pared by 6 bases and J by 10 bases, with 8 bases of the junction left unmatched. From germline, CDR1 is MNHEY and CDR2 SVGAGI. One entry per CDR3 protein, called by TCRdb with MiXCR from the 5' RACE reads. Among some 260,000 distinct CDR3 sequences listed, around 4.9% were seen once. V usage is TRBV6-5 and J usage is TRBJ2-2; 7 bases align to TRBD1. Sequencing used CD4+ T cells sorted from PBMCs, obtained on the day of the yellow fever booster vaccination. The sequence derives from a man aged 18-30 years who received the YFV17D yellow fever vaccine. The CDR3 loop is CASRLPGTEELFF. The CDR3 DNA follows: TGTGCCAGCAGACTACCCGGGACAGAGGAGCTGTTTTTT.